This T cell receptor (beta chain) comes out of a study of shared clonotypes between healthy human individuals. A remark on this clone: This sample also contains other DNA sequences that code for the same CDR3.

Germline V gene sequence: CDR1 MGHRA, CDR2 YSYEKL. The CDR3 contains 14 residues. V lost 0 bases and J 5 bases, leaving 8 bases between the germline ends. Genomic DNA from each subset was divided evenly over several immunoSEQ plates. Roughly 30,000 T cell genomes (about 0.2 ug DNA) went into each sorted-subset replicate. The assay was immunoSEQ multiplex PCR, and TCRdb's table has in-frame clones only and misses some. The sample has about 340,000 clones, roughly 70% seen once. The chain links TRBV4-1 to TRBJ1-5, with D perhaps TRBD1 (6 bases). The receptor comes from a man younger than 45 in good health. The specimen sequenced was memory CD4+ T cells sorted from blood. The subset here: CD45RA-negative fraction. CDR3 in DNA: TGCGCCAGCAGCCAAGACAGGGGAGATCAGCCCCAGCATTTT. As protein: CASSQDRGDQPQHF.